The 21 T cell receptor beta chains below all came from one sample that was sequenced in a study of blood T cell repertoires in COVID-19. Generated by immunoSEQ multiplex PCR, the TCRdb table keeps only in-frame clones and is missing some. Among some 70,000 clones, about 88% were seen once, and the ten largest hold about 2.7%. The sample was peripheral blood. All receptors come from a man in his 70s with active or convalescent COVID-19.

The chain combines TRBV10-3 with TRBJ2-5; 7 positions match TRBD1. J gave up 10 bases and V 3 bases, and 2 bases lay outside the gene matches. Germline lookup yields CDR1 ENHRY and CDR2 SYGVKD. The CDR3 sequence is 11 residues long. DNA for the CDR3: TGTGCCATCAGTGACCGGGACAGCCAGTACTTC. It codes for CAISDRDSQYF.

This rearrangement joins TRBV5-1 to TRBJ2-7; D may be TRBD1 (6 bases). The ends were cut back, 3 bases at V and 2 bases at J, with 18 bases in the middle. CDR3 length: 16 amino acids. In germline, CDR1 is SGHRS, CDR2 YFSETQ. CDR3 loop: CASSSTGRIGTYEQYF. CDR3 nucleotides: TGCGCCAGCAGCTCCACAGGGCGTATAGGTACCTACGAGCAGTACTTC.

The V and J genes are TRBV3-1 (or the pseudogene TRBV3-2) and TRBJ2-3, with 7 bases lining up with TRBD1. V dropped 8 bases and J dropped 6; count of bases not matched to a gene: 2. The CDR3 has 11 amino acids. Germline V gives CDR1 LGHDT, CDR2 YNNKEL (reference sequence). Here the CDR3 reads CASAQGDTQYF. Here the CDR3 DNA reads TGTGCCAGCGCACAGGGGGATACGCAGTATTTT.

The rearrangement uses TRBV7-9 and TRBJ2-5, with D possibly TRBD1 on 6 matching bases. V was pared by 1 base and J by 5 bases, with 17 bases between. The CDR3 covers 16 residues. Germline V gene lookup returns CDR1 SEHNR and CDR2 FQNEAQ (reference sequence). CDR3 region: CASSLGLQGRPETQYF. CDR3 in DNA: TGTGCCAGCAGCTTAGGGTTACAGGGACGCCCGGAGACCCAGTACTTC. The full variable domain, completed using reference TRBV7-9 and TRBJ2-5, is DTGVSQNPRHKITKRGQNVTFRCDPISEHNRLYWYRQTLGQGPEFLTYFQNEAQLEKSRLLSDRFSAERPKGSFSTLEIQRTEQGDSAMYLCASSLGLQGRPETQYFGPGTRLLVL.

The chain has TRBV19 and TRBJ1-3, with 9 bases lining up with TRBD1. The CDR3 totals 16 residues. The ends lost 3 bases at V and 0 bases at J; junction bases unmatched: 3. Per the germline V gene, CDR1 is LNHDA and CDR2 is SQIVND (reference sequence). As DNA, the CDR3 is TGTGCCAGTAGTATGACAGGGGGTCCCTCTGGAAACACCATATATTTT. It translates to CASSMTGGPSGNTIYF. Full variable domain (remainder filled in from reference TRBV19 and TRBJ1-3): DGGITQSPKYLFRKEGQNVTLSCEQNLNHDAMYWYRQDPGQGLRLIYYSQIVNDFQKGDIAEGYSVSREKKESFPLTVTSAQKNPTAFYLCASSMTGGPSGNTIYFGEGSWLTVV.

V gene TRBV7-9 combines with J gene TRBJ1-1; D is perhaps TRBD1 (5 bases). The CDR3 has 13 residues. The V and J ends lost 5 bases and 1 base respectively, with 8 bases between them. Germline CDR1 and CDR2: SEHNR and FQNEAQ (reference sequence). CDR3 residues: CASSRGQNTEAFF. The CDR3 DNA reads TGTGCCAGCAGCCGAGGACAGAACACTGAAGCTTTCTTT.

V is TRBV19 and J is TRBJ2-4; 9 bases align to TRBD1. Trimming cost V 6 bases and J 8 bases; bases outside gene matches: 5. The germline CDR1 and CDR2 sequences are LNHDA and SQIVND (reference sequence). The CDR3 contains 13 residues. The CDR3 here is CASRPTGGDIQYF. CDR3 sequence (DNA): TGTGCCAGTAGGCCGACAGGGGGGGACATTCAGTACTTC. The whole variable domain, remainder taken from reference TRBV19 and TRBJ2-4, is DGGITQSPKYLFRKEGQNVTLSCEQNLNHDAMYWYRQDPGQGLRLIYYSQIVNDFQKGDIAEGYSVSREKKESFPLTVTSAQKNPTAFYLCASRPTGGDIQYFGAGTRLSVL.

The chain combines TRBV27 with TRBJ1-1; 8 bases agree with TRBD1. With V trimmed by 4 bases and J by 3 bases, 4 bases remained unmatched. The CDR3 runs to 14 residues. CDR1 MNHEY and CDR2 SMNVEV come from the germline V gene (reference sequence). The CDR3 sequence is CASSSLTGDTEAFF. CDR3 in DNA: TGTGCCAGCAGTTCGTTGACAGGGGACACTGAAGCTTTCTTT.

This clone was recorded once. CDR3 region: CASSYQGSDTQYF. In nucleotides, the CDR3 is TGCGCCAGCAGCTACCAGGGGTCAGATACGCAGTATTTT. The rearrangement uses TRBV5-1 and TRBJ2-3, with TRBD1 as a possible D gene (6 bases). Trimming pared 3 bases from V and 4 bases from J, leaving 9 bases between. Per germline, CDR1 SGHRS and CDR2 YFSETQ. CDR3 length: 13 residues.

The chain carries TRBV7-2 and TRBJ1-2, with D possibly matching TRBD1 (5 bases). The CDR3 runs 15 residues. The V gene lost 2 bases and the J gene lost 7 bases, with 17 bases spanning the gap. The germline V gene has CDR1 SGHTA and CDR2 FQGNSA. The CDR3 sequence: CASSLRTATGGGYTF. For the CDR3, the DNA is TGTGCCAGCAGCTTACGGACGGCCACCGGGGGTGGCTACACCTTC. The variable domain in full, completed from reference TRBV7-2 and TRBJ1-2, reads GAGVSQSPSNKVTEKGKDVELRCDPISGHTALYWYRQSLGQGLEFLIYFQGNSAPDKSGLPSDRFSAERTGGSVSTLTIQRTQQEDSAVYLCASSLRTATGGGYTFGSGTRLTVV.

The DNA for the CDR3 is TGTGCCAGCAGGTTACAGGCTTATAGCAATCAGCCCCAGCATTTT. Translation: CASRLQAYSNQPQHF. This chain connects TRBV6-5 to TRBJ1-5; the D gene is possibly TRBD1 (5 bases). Germline V gene lookup returns CDR1 MNHEY and CDR2 SVGAGI. Trimming cost V 6 bases and J 0 bases, with 12 bases left between them. The CDR3 consists of 15 residues.

The J gene is TRBJ1-5, the V gene TRBV2; TRBD1 matches at 7 bases. The CDR3 runs 15 residues. V dropped 4 bases and J dropped 3; count of bases not matched to a gene: 6. Germline values: CDR1 SNHLY, CDR2 FYNNEI. DNA for the CDR3: TGTGCCAGCAGTGGACAGGGACCCCCCAATCAGCCCCAGCATTTT. Encoded protein: CASSGQGPPNQPQHF.

This clone appeared once. The chain recombines TRBV27 with TRBJ2-7; TRBD2 aligns across 7 bases. V was clipped by 5 bases and J by 4 bases; unmatched bases: 5. The CDR3 contains 13 residues. The germline V gene has CDR1 MNHEY and CDR2 SMNVEV (reference sequence). CDR3 residues: CASSPGGGYEQYF. CDR3 coding DNA: TGTGCCAGCAGTCCGGGGGGAGGTTACGAGCAGTACTTC.

V and J are TRBV30 and TRBJ2-2; 12 nucleotides match TRBD2. The CDR3 has 16 amino acids. After removal of 3 bases from V and 3 bases from J, the junction contained 5 bases not matched to a gene. Germline values: CDR1 GTSNPN, CDR2 SVGIG (reference sequence). DNA for the CDR3: TGTGCCTGGAGGGAGACTAGCGGGGGAGACACCGGGGAGCTGTTTTTT. Translating gives CAWRETSGGDTGELFF. The whole variable domain, remainder taken from reference TRBV30 and TRBJ2-2, is SQTIHQWPATLVQPVGSPLSLECTVEGTSNPNLYWYRQAAGRGLQLLFYSVGIGQISSEVPQNLSASRPQDRQFILSSKKLLLSDSGFYLCAWRETSGGDTGELFFGEGSRLTVL.

The CDR3 DNA is TGCGCCAGCAGCTGGACTAGCGGGAGCCCCTACGAGCAGTACTTC. Its translation: CASSWTSGSPYEQYF. V is TRBV5-1 and J is TRBJ2-7, with 13 bases identical to TRBD2. Germline V CDR1 and CDR2: SGHRS, YFSETQ. The CDR3 runs 15 residues. With V trimmed by 3 bases and J by 2 bases, 2 bases remained unmatched.

The V gene is TRBV30, the J gene TRBJ1-4, with a weak D call TRBD1 (5 bases). The germline CDR1 and CDR2 sequences are GTSNPN and SVGIG (reference sequence). The CDR3 has 11 residues. The germline V and J ends were trimmed by 4 bases and 8 bases, with 8 bases remaining between them. In DNA, the CDR3 is TGTGCCTGGAAAAACAGGGAAAAACTGTTTTTT. It encodes CAWKNREKLFF.

J is TRBJ1-5 and V is TRBV18; TRBD1 agrees at 12 bases. Germline trimming cut 0 bases from V and 0 bases from J; bases unmatched to any gene: 6. Germline CDR1 KGHSH, CDR2 LQKENI. CDR3 length: 19 residues. Written as DNA, the CDR3 is TGTGCCAGCTCACCACCGGGACAGGGGGCGGGTAATAGCAATCAGCCCCAGCATTTT. Its translation: CASSPPGQGAGNSNQPQHF.

The rearrangement joins TRBV19 to TRBJ1-2; D is uncertain. The V and J ends lost 7 bases and 4 bases respectively, with 16 bases between them. Germline V gene sequence: CDR1 LNHDA, CDR2 SQIVND (reference sequence). CDR3 length equals 14 residues. The CDR3: CASTPTGSAYGYTF. CDR3 DNA: TGTGCCAGTACCCCCACGGGGTCAGCCTATGGCTACACCTTC.

The rearrangement links TRBV30 to TRBJ1-2; weak D call: TRBD1 (5 bases). Germline V gives CDR1 GTSNPN, CDR2 SVGIG (reference sequence). V was shortened by 2 bases and J by 2 bases, with 15 bases between the two germline ends. This CDR3 has 15 residues. The CDR3 coding sequence is TGTGCCTGGAGTACTTATAACGGGGGGAACTATGGCTACACCTTC. It translates to CAWSTYNGGNYGYTF. The full variable domain, its missing parts supplied by reference TRBV30 and TRBJ1-2, is SQTIHQWPATLVQPVGSPLSLECTVEGTSNPNLYWYRQAAGRGLQLLFYSVGIGQISSEVPQNLSASRPQDRQFILSSKKLLLSDSGFYLCAWSTYNGGNYGYTFGSGTRLTVV.

The chain combines TRBV3-1 (or the pseudogene TRBV3-2) with TRBJ1-2; the D gene is possibly TRBD1 (6 bases). Germline values: CDR1 LGHDT, CDR2 YNNKEL (reference sequence). The CDR3 extends over 14 amino acids. V was pared by 1 base and J by 7 bases, with 13 bases between. The CDR3 coding sequence is TGTGCCAGCAGCCAAGGCCCCACAGGGATTGGCTACACCTTC. As protein: CASSQGPTGIGYTF.

The chain has TRBV5-5 and TRBJ1-1; 7 bases map to TRBD1. Germline assignment: CDR1 SGHKS and CDR2 YYEKEE (reference sequence). CDR3 size: 14 residues. The J segment lost 5 bases and the V segment lost 4 bases, leaving 8 bases of the junction unmatched. The CDR3 DNA is TGTGCCAGCAGCGTTACAGGGGTTTCTACTGAAGCTTTCTTT. Translating gives CASSVTGVSTEAFF. The whole variable domain, remainder taken from reference TRBV5-5 and TRBJ1-1, is DAGVTQSPTHLIKTRGQQVTLRCSPISGHKSVSWYQQVLGQGPQFIFQYYEKEERGRGNFPDRFSARQFPNYSSELNVNALLLGDSALYLCASSVTGVSTEAFFGQGTRLTVV.